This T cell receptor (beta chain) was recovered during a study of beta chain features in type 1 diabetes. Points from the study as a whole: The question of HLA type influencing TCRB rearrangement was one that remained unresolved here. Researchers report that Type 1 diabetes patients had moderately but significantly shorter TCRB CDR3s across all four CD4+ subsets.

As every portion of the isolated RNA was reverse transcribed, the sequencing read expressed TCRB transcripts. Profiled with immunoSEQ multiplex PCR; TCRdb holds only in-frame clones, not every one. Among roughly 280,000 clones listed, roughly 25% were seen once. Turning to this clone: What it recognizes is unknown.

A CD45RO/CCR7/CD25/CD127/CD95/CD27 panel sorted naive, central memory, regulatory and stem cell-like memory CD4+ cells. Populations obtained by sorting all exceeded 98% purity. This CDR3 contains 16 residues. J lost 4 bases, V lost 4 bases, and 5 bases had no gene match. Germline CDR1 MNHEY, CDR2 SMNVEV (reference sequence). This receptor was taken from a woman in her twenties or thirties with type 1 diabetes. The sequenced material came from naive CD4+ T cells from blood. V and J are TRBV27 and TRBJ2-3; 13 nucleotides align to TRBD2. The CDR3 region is CASSSTSGRAPDTQYF. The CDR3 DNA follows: TGTGCCAGCAGTTCCACTAGCGGGAGGGCCCCAGATACGCAGTATTTT.